The 32 T cell receptor beta chains reported below all come from one sample, sequenced in a study of radiotherapy plus CTLA-4 blockade in lung cancer. The method was immunoSEQ multiplex PCR; TCRdb's version includes in-frame clones alone and lacks a portion of them. The table includes approximately 85,000 clones, around 86% detected once. The sample here was peripheral blood, taken from a patient treated with radiotherapy plus ipilimumab. The receptors derive from a human donor with non-small cell lung cancer who had a partial response to radiotherapy plus ipilimumab.

This rearrangement joins TRBV19 to TRBJ2-3; weak D call: TRBD1 (6 bases). CDR1 is LNHDA, CDR2 SQIVND, per germline (reference sequence). The CDR3 loop spans 15 amino acids. With 3 bases removed from V and 0 bases from J, the gap between germline ends came to 10 bases. In DNA, the CDR3 is TGTGCCAGTAGTATCGGGACACTTAGCACAGATACGCAGTATTTT. Translated: CASSIGTLSTDTQYF.

The V gene is TRBV5-1, the J gene TRBJ2-1, with 7 positions matching TRBD2. CDR3 length: 15 amino acids. The trim removed 6 bases at V and 7 bases at J, leaving 13 bases unmatched. CDR1 and CDR2 (germline): SGHRS, YFSETQ. CDR3 sequence: CASTPLAGDRNEQFF. The DNA for the CDR3 is TGCGCCAGCACCCCTCTTGCGGGAGACAGAAATGAGCAGTTCTTC.

The J gene is TRBJ2-1, the V gene TRBV6-4, with D tentatively TRBD2 (5 bases). The V and J ends lost 2 bases and 10 bases respectively, with 9 bases between them. The length of the CDR3 is 12 residues. Germline V gene sequence: CDR1 MRHNA, CDR2 SNTAGT. CDR3 nucleotide sequence: TGTGCCAGCAGTGACGAGGGATGGGAGCAGTTCTTC. It translates to CASSDEGWEQFF.

The V and J genes are TRBV7-2 and TRBJ1-3; no clear D gene. The CDR3 runs to 16 residues. Trimming pared 4 bases from V and 0 bases from J, leaving 13 bases between. The germline V gene has CDR1 SGHTA and CDR2 FQGNSA. The CDR3 DNA follows: TGTGCCAGCAGCTCTCAGCAGGTTCCCTCTGGAAACACCATATATTTT. It yields the protein CASSSQQVPSGNTIYF.

The V gene is TRBV4-1, the J gene TRBJ1-3; maybe TRBD1 (6 bases). CDR3 length: 17 amino acids. Germline lookup yields CDR1 MGHRA and CDR2 YSYEKL. Deletions cut 1 base from V and 0 bases from J, with 13 bases between. Written as DNA, the CDR3 is TGCGCCAGCAGCCAAGTTCCCAGGGGTCTCTCTGGAAACACCATATATTTT. Translation: CASSQVPRGLSGNTIYF.

The count of this clone is one. The rearrangement links TRBV19 to TRBJ1-1, with 9 bases identical to TRBD1. The ends lost 6 bases at V and 1 base at J; junction bases unmatched: 3. The CDR3 is made up of 14 amino acids. CDR1 is LNHDA and CDR2 is SQIVND in the germline V gene (reference sequence). The CDR3: CASRDRGGNTEAFF. The DNA of the CDR3 is TGTGCCAGTAGGGACAGGGGAGGGAACACTGAAGCTTTCTTT. Complete variable domain (other parts from reference TRBV19 and TRBJ1-1): DGGITQSPKYLFRKEGQNVTLSCEQNLNHDAMYWYRQDPGQGLRLIYYSQIVNDFQKGDIAEGYSVSREKKESFPLTVTSAQKNPTAFYLCASRDRGGNTEAFFGQGTRLTVV.

Notes on this clone: The identical CDR3 is also encoded by other nucleotide sequences in the sample. The rearrangement joins TRBV5-4 to TRBJ2-2; D is possibly TRBD1 (5 bases). The CDR3 covers 15 residues. In germline, CDR1 is SGHNT, CDR2 YYREEE (reference sequence). The V end was cut by 0 bases, the J end by 0 bases, with 6 bases between. CDR3: CASSLGTPNTGELFF. In nucleotides, the CDR3 is TGTGCCAGCAGCTTGGGGACACCGAACACCGGGGAGCTGTTTTTT.

The chain joins TRBV11-2 to TRBJ1-3; D call uncertain. Germline V gene lookup returns CDR1 SGHAT and CDR2 FQNNGV. V lost 2 bases to trimming and J lost 8 bases, with 4 bases between them. The CDR3 is made up of 11 amino acids. The CDR3 protein is CASSLLHTIYF. CDR3 bases: TGTGCCAGCAGCTTACTCCACACCATATATTTT.

The chain has TRBV7-2 and TRBJ2-3; TRBD1 matches 8 bases. Germline V gene sequence: CDR1 SGHTA, CDR2 FQGNSA. With V trimmed by 5 bases and J by 3 bases, 10 bases remained unmatched. The CDR3 is made up of 16 amino acids. In DNA, the CDR3 is TGTGCCAGCAGCGCCAGGGACAGGCATTTAACAGATACGCAGTATTTT. The encoded protein is CASSARDRHLTDTQYF.

This clone was seen once. The chain employs TRBV30 and TRBJ2-7; possibly TRBD1 for D (7 bases). The CDR3 consists of 12 residues. Germline lookup yields CDR1 GTSNPN and CDR2 SVGIG (reference sequence). Trimming shortened V by 0 bases and J by 9 bases, and 12 bases separated the two germline ends. The CDR3 nucleotides are TGTGCCTGGAGTGTTTCAGGGGGAGGGCAGTACTTC. Translated: CAWSVSGGGQYF.

The chain joins TRBV6-6 to TRBJ2-4; D remains ambiguous. V lost 8 bases, J lost 2 bases, and 4 bases lay in between. The germline V gene encodes CDR1 MNHNY and CDR2 SVGAGI (reference sequence). This CDR3 contains 11 residues. This CDR3 reads CASQTKNIQYF. CDR3 sequence (DNA): TGTGCCAGCCAGACCAAAAACATTCAGTACTTC.

This clone is a singleton in its sample. This chain uses TRBV5-4 with TRBJ1-2; 7 bases fit TRBD1. CDR1 and CDR2 from the germline V gene are SGHNT and YYREEE (reference sequence). J gave up 8 bases and V 0 bases, and 10 bases lay outside the gene matches. The CDR3 consists of 15 residues. The CDR3 spells CASSLDPARGKGYTF. DNA of the CDR3: TGTGCCAGCAGCTTGGATCCCGCCAGGGGGAAAGGCTACACCTTC.

In this sample, this clone turned up a few times. This chain uses TRBV6-6 with TRBJ1-2; perhaps TRBD1 as D (6 bases). The germline CDR1 and CDR2 sequences are MNHNY and SVGAGI (reference sequence). The CDR3 length is 13 residues. V was shortened by 0 bases and J by 4 bases, with 6 bases between the two germline ends. CDR3 residues: CASSYSTGYGYTF. CDR3 DNA: TGTGCCAGCAGTTACTCGACAGGCTATGGCTACACCTTC.

This clone was counted once. The chain links TRBV5-4 to TRBJ2-5; 8 bases are shared with TRBD1. Germline values: CDR1 SGHNT, CDR2 YYREEE (reference sequence). V was clipped by 4 bases and J by 4 bases; unmatched bases: 3. The CDR3 totals 13 residues. The DNA for the CDR3 is TGTGCCAGCAGCCGGACAGGGACAGAGACCCAGTACTTC. Its protein is CASSRTGTETQYF.

J is TRBJ2-1 and V is TRBV7-9; no firm D call. From germline, CDR1 is SEHNR and CDR2 FQNEAQ (reference sequence). The CDR3 runs to 14 residues. Trimming stripped 1 base from V and 10 bases from J, with 14 bases between. CDR3 sequence: CASSLVLRAEEQFF. The DNA for the CDR3 is TGTGCCAGCAGCTTAGTACTTCGAGCCGAGGAGCAGTTCTTC.

The chain couples TRBV6-4 to TRBJ1-1; 9 nucleotides line up with TRBD1. The CDR3 sequence is 14 residues long. The V gene end was trimmed by 6 bases and the J gene end by 4 bases; junction bases not matched to a gene: 6. Germline lookup yields CDR1 MRHNA and CDR2 SNTAGT. The CDR3 spells CASRWDRESTEAFF. CDR3 DNA sequence: TGTGCCAGCAGATGGGACAGGGAGTCCACTGAAGCTTTCTTT.

This clone appeared a single time. The chain has TRBV6-1 and TRBJ2-5; 8 nucleotides match TRBD1. Germline V gene lookup returns CDR1 MNHNS and CDR2 SASEGT. V trimming: 5 bases; J trimming: 3 bases; junction bases outside the gene matches: 2. This CDR3 is 13 amino acids long. CDR3 in DNA: TGTGCCAGCAGTACGACAGGGGAAGAGACCCAGTACTTC. It codes for CASSTTGEETQYF.

J is TRBJ2-2 and V is TRBV30, with D uncertain. With 2 bases removed from V and 5 bases from J, the gap between germline ends came to 12 bases. Germline V gene data show CDR1 as GTSNPN and CDR2 as SVGIG (reference sequence). The CDR3 covers 14 residues. The CDR3 loop reads CAWSPTLPTGELFF. CDR3 DNA: TGTGCCTGGAGTCCTACCTTGCCGACCGGGGAGCTGTTTTTT. The full variable domain, completed using reference TRBV30 and TRBJ2-2, is SQTIHQWPATLVQPVGSPLSLECTVEGTSNPNLYWYRQAAGRGLQLLFYSVGIGQISSEVPQNLSASRPQDRQFILSSKKLLLSDSGFYLCAWSPTLPTGELFFGEGSRLTVL.

The V call is TRBV25-1, the J call TRBJ1-2; D not certain. The germline V and J ends were trimmed by 10 bases and 4 bases, with 13 bases remaining between them. CDR1 is MGHDK, CDR2 SYGVNS, per germline. There are 12 residues in the CDR3. The CDR3 region has the DNA TGTGCCACCCGATATGACACCTATGGCTACACCTTC. This encodes CATRYDTYGYTF.

The chain carries TRBV5-6 and TRBJ1-1; D gene uncertain. Germline CDR1 is SGHDT and CDR2 is YYEEEE. The CDR3 sequence is 16 residues long. Trimming took 1 base from V and 2 from J, leaving 15 bases between them. CDR3 protein: CASSLRRSAFNTEAFF. The CDR3 nucleotides are TGTGCCAGCAGCTTGAGGAGGTCAGCCTTTAACACTGAAGCTTTCTTT.

This rearrangement joins TRBV4-2 to TRBJ2-4; D is perhaps TRBD2 (7 bases). The CDR3 extends over 13 amino acids. V was cut by 4 bases and J by 14 bases, with 18 bases left in between. Germline V CDR1 and CDR2: LGHNA, YNFKEQ. The CDR3 DNA sequence: TGTGCCAGCAGCCCGGATTGGGGGGGCGGGGAGTACTTC. Its translation is CASSPDWGGGEYF.

The gene calls are TRBV11-2 and TRBJ2-7, with D perhaps TRBD2 (6 bases). Germline assignment: CDR1 SGHAT and CDR2 FQNNGV. V lost 5 bases and J lost 1, with 9 bases in between. This CDR3 has 13 amino acids. CDR3 nucleotides: TGTGCCAGCAGCCCCGGGGGTTCCTACGAGCAGTACGTC. Translation gives CASSPGGSYEQYV.

This rearrangement joins TRBV5-4 to TRBJ1-1; D call uncertain. The CDR3 covers 11 residues. Germline V gives CDR1 SGHNT, CDR2 YYREEE (reference sequence). Trimming took 4 bases from V and 11 from J, leaving 12 bases between them. DNA for the CDR3: TGTGCCAGCAGCGATGGGGAGTCGGCTTTCTTT. This gives the protein CASSDGESAFF.

This chain joins TRBV5-4 and TRBJ2-2, with D perhaps TRBD2 (5 bases). CDR3 length equals 15 residues. Deletions cut 1 base from V and 0 bases from J, with 7 bases between. CDR1 and CDR2 from the germline V gene are SGHNT and YYREEE (reference sequence). In DNA, the CDR3 is TGTGCCAGCAGCTTGTTCGGGGCGAACACCGGGGAGCTGTTTTTT. Translation gives CASSLFGANTGELFF.

The genes are TRBV19 and TRBJ2-1; 7 bases align to TRBD2. The CDR3 is 16 residues long. Germline trimming cut 2 bases from V and 6 bases from J; bases unmatched to any gene: 10. Germline CDR1 is LNHDA and CDR2 is SQIVND (reference sequence). The DNA of the CDR3 is TGTGCCAGTAGTATAAGTCCTGTCTCGGGAGGCAATGAGCAGTTCTTC. The encoded protein is CASSISPVSGGNEQFF.

The chain is built from TRBV29-1 and TRBJ1-1; 8 positions match TRBD1. Germline V lookup: CDR1 SQVTM, CDR2 ANQGSEA. V gave up 6 bases and J gave up 3 bases; unmatched junction bases: 6. The CDR3 loop spans 13 amino acids. The CDR3 DNA sequence: TGCAGCGTCCTCGGACAGGGAGACACTGAAGCTTTCTTT. It encodes CSVLGQGDTEAFF.

The gene calls are TRBV15 and TRBJ2-1, with unresolved D. Germline values: CDR1 LNHNV, CDR2 YYDKDF (reference sequence). Trimming pared 0 bases from V and 4 bases from J, leaving 10 bases between. The CDR3 is 15 residues long. The chain's CDR3 is CATSRDQFEYNEQFF. Here the CDR3 DNA reads TGTGCCACCAGCAGAGATCAGTTTGAATACAATGAGCAGTTCTTC.

The chain couples TRBV19 to TRBJ1-1, with D unresolved. The CDR3 loop spans 17 amino acids. The V and J ends lost 5 bases and 2 bases respectively, with 21 bases between them. Germline CDR1 reads LNHDA; CDR2 reads SQIVND (reference sequence). The CDR3 DNA reads TGTGCCAGTAGTGTCGGTCAGGAAATCAATAAAAACACTGAAGCTTTCTTT. Its translation is CASSVGQEINKNTEAFF. The whole variable domain, filled in from reference TRBV19 and TRBJ1-1, reads DGGITQSPKYLFRKEGQNVTLSCEQNLNHDAMYWYRQDPGQGLRLIYYSQIVNDFQKGDIAEGYSVSREKKESFPLTVTSAQKNPTAFYLCASSVGQEINKNTEAFFGQGTRLTVV.

V and J are TRBV11-3 and TRBJ2-5, with TRBD2 matching 7 bases. The CDR3 totals 17 residues. Germline trimming cut 3 bases from V and 0 bases from J; bases unmatched to any gene: 10. Germline V gene data show CDR1 as SGHNT and CDR2 as YENEEA. The CDR3 is CASSLGGWGRYQETQYF. Here the CDR3 DNA reads TGTGCCAGCAGCTTGGGGGGGTGGGGTAGGTACCAAGAGACCCAGTACTTC. Using reference TRBV11-3 and TRBJ2-5 for the parts outside the CDR3, the full variable domain is EAGVVQSPRYKIIEKKQPVAFWCNPISGHNTLYWYLQNLGQGPELLIRYENEEAVDDSQLPKDRFSAERLKGVDSTLKIQPAELGDSAVYLCASSLGGWGRYQETQYFGPGTRLLVL.

This rearrangement joins TRBV27 to TRBJ2-2; 8 bases match TRBD2. The CDR3 totals 16 residues. Germline V gene data show CDR1 as MNHEY and CDR2 as SMNVEV (reference sequence). The junction had 6 bases not matched to a gene; V was cut back by 6 bases and J by 0 bases. The CDR3 spells CASRLIAGTNTGELFF. In nucleotides, the CDR3 is TGTGCCAGCAGGCTCATAGCGGGAACGAACACCGGGGAGCTGTTTTTT.

Concerning this clone itself: A junction end diverges from the germline sequence, so it may reflect a read error. The rearrangement links TRBV19 to TRBJ1-5; D may be TRBD1 (5 bases). The CDR3 loop spans 15 amino acids. CDR1 and CDR2 from the germline V gene are LNHDA and SQIVND (reference sequence). This CDR3 is CVSSDAGGSNQPQHF. The CDR3 DNA follows: TGTGTCAGTAGTGACGCCGGGGGAAGCAATCAGCCCCAGCATTTT.

The rearrangement uses TRBV6-1 and TRBJ2-6; 10 bases line up with TRBD1. V gave up 4 bases and J gave up 4 bases; unmatched junction bases: 7. The germline V gene has CDR1 MNHNS and CDR2 SASEGT. The CDR3 loop spans 17 amino acids. CDR3 nucleotides: TGTGCCAGCAGTGTCCGACAGGGGGCAGGGGGGGCCAACGTCCTGACTTTC. It encodes CASSVRQGAGGANVLTF.